This TCR beta chain was captured in a study of tumor-infiltrating lymphocytes in localized non-small cell lung cancer. Turning to the study itself: Each patient gave resected tumor and non-adjacent uninvolved lung tissue. Study results and limitations: Different pieces of the same tissue were used for each assay. Higher tumor T cell infiltration than in uninvolved lung was supported by TCRbeta sequencing. IM1 and IM2 tumors showed no difference in T-cell fraction.

Clones were read by immunoSEQ multiplex PCR, and TCRdb kept only the in-frame ones, dropping some. The data show about 29,000 clones, approximately 83% seen once. Germline V gene sequence: CDR1 SGDLS, CDR2 YYNGEE. This CDR3 has 14 residues. V was clipped by 3 bases and J by 7 bases; unmatched bases: 4. In regard to this clone: Its antigen is as yet unknown.

This receptor was identified in a human donor with non-small cell lung cancer. The V and J genes are TRBV9 and TRBJ1-5; 10 bases align to TRBD1. Sequencing was performed on lung tumor tissue. The DNA of the CDR3 is TGTGCCAGCAGCGAGGGGACAGGGGAACAGCCCCAGCATTTT. Amino acid sequence: CASSEGTGEQPQHF.